The 14 T cell receptor beta chains presented below share a single source sample, sequenced in a study of cytomegalovirus exposure and HLA in healthy donors. Researchers ran the PCR with 60 Vbeta and 13 Jbeta primers. Method: immunoSEQ multiplex PCR; TCRdb's copy keeps in-frame clones and lacks some. This repertoire comprises around 130,000 clones; its ten largest clones make up under 2%. The sequencing sample was made of PBMCs. The receptors shown here come from a woman between 35 and 50 years old in good health and CMV-seronegative.

The J gene is TRBJ1-2, the V gene TRBV27; 8 bases agree with TRBD1. This CDR3 is built from 12 residues. Germline CDR1 and CDR2: MNHEY and SMNVEV (reference sequence). The ends lost 5 bases at V and 7 bases at J; junction bases unmatched: 3. The DNA for the CDR3 is TGTGCCAGCAGTCAGGGGGCAGGTGGCTACACCTTC. Encoded protein: CASSQGAGGYTF.

The chain carries TRBV19 and TRBJ2-7, with 11 bases that match TRBD2. Unmatched junction bases numbered 10, after V lost 4 bases and J lost 2 bases. The CDR3 is 17 amino acids. Germline V gene lookup returns CDR1 LNHDA and CDR2 SQIVND (reference sequence). CDR3 residues: CASSTRTSGSFTYEQYF. CDR3 coding DNA: TGTGCCAGTAGTACGAGGACTAGCGGGTCCTTTACCTACGAGCAGTACTTC.

The CDR3 DNA reads TGCGCCAGCAGCCAGACAGGGGATGACACTGAAGCTTTCTTT. As protein: CASSQTGDDTEAFF. V is TRBV4-3 and J is TRBJ1-1, with 8 bases aligning to TRBD1. The junction had 3 bases not matched to a gene; V was cut back by 3 bases and J by 3 bases. Germline V gene data show CDR1 as LGHNA and CDR2 as YSLEER. This CDR3 has 14 residues.

The V call is TRBV5-1, the J call TRBJ1-4; 7 nucleotides agree with TRBD1. CDR1 is SGHRS, CDR2 YFSETQ, per germline. The CDR3 contains 14 residues. Trimming removed 4 bases from V and 8 bases from J; junction bases left unmatched: 8. The CDR3 protein is CASSPRQGAEKLFF. The CDR3 region has the DNA TGCGCCAGCAGCCCCAGACAGGGAGCCGAAAAACTGTTTTTT.

The rearrangement uses TRBV27 and TRBJ2-1, with D possibly TRBD2 on 7 matching bases. This CDR3 is 16 amino acids long. Germline V gene sequence: CDR1 MNHEY, CDR2 SMNVEV (reference sequence). With 5 bases removed from V and 6 bases from J, the gap between germline ends came to 20 bases. The CDR3 loop is CASSGVIGGPGNEQFF. The CDR3 coding sequence is TGTGCCAGCAGTGGGGTTATCGGGGGGCCCGGCAATGAGCAGTTCTTC.

V gene TRBV6-1 combines with J gene TRBJ2-1, with D possibly being TRBD1 (5 bases). The CDR3 is 15 residues long. With 4 bases removed from V and 4 bases from J, the gap between germline ends came to 14 bases. Germline values: CDR1 MNHNS, CDR2 SASEGT. This chain's CDR3 is CASSGTGSLYNEQFF. The CDR3 coding sequence is TGTGCCAGCAGTGGAACAGGTTCTCTTTACAATGAGCAGTTCTTC.

V is TRBV7-2 and J is TRBJ1-1; D remains unclear. The germline V gene has CDR1 SGHTA and CDR2 FQGNSA. Trimming took 3 bases from V and 7 from J, leaving 6 bases between them. The CDR3 totals 11 residues. The CDR3 is CASSLRVEAFF. CDR3 bases: TGTGCCAGCAGCTTGAGGGTTGAAGCTTTCTTT.

CDR3: CASSLSAVQETQYF. Written as DNA, the CDR3 is TGTGCCAGCAGTTTATCGGCGGTACAAGAGACCCAGTACTTC. The rearrangement links TRBV27 to TRBJ2-5; no reliable D call. There are 14 residues in the CDR3. Germline loops: CDR1 MNHEY, CDR2 SMNVEV (reference sequence). V lost 0 bases and J 2 bases, leaving 7 bases between the germline ends.

The chain couples TRBV9 to TRBJ2-2; TRBD1 agrees at 7 bases. Germline V lookup: CDR1 SGDLS, CDR2 YYNGEE. This CDR3 has 15 amino acids. V lost 4 bases to trimming and J lost 2 bases; unmatched junction nucleotides: 5. The CDR3 DNA is TGTGCCAGCAGCCAAGGGGACAGTAACACCGGGGAGCTGTTTTTT. It is translated as CASSQGDSNTGELFF.

The V call is TRBV7-2, the J call TRBJ2-2, with a possible D match to TRBD2 (6 bases). Germline values: CDR1 SGHTA, CDR2 FQGNSA. The V end was cut by 5 bases, the J end by 6 bases, with 10 bases between. CDR3 length: 13 amino acids. CDR3 DNA: TGTGCCAGCAGCGCGGCTAGCGCCGGGGAGCTGTTTTTT. The encoded protein is CASSAASAGELFF.

The chain recombines TRBV28 with TRBJ1-2; TRBD1 matches at 7 bases. Germline CDR1 is MDHEN and CDR2 is SYDVKM. V was pared by 2 bases and J by 8 bases, with 2 bases of the junction left unmatched. There are 12 residues in the CDR3. CDR3: CASSLRTGGYTF. In DNA, the CDR3 is TGTGCCAGCAGTTTACGGACAGGAGGCTACACCTTC.

Concerning this clone: The junction departs from germline at one end; a sequencing error may be responsible. Other DNA sequences in this sample translate to the same CDR3. The chain employs TRBV19 and TRBJ1-5, with D maybe TRBD1 (5 bases). This CDR3 has 17 amino acids. Germline loops: CDR1 LNHDA, CDR2 SQIVND (reference sequence). The CDR3, as DNA: TGTGCCAGTAGTATACATCGGCAGGGCTTAAGCAACCAGCCCCAGCATTTT. Its protein is CASSIHRQGLSNQPQHF. The complete variable domain, with remaining parts taken from reference TRBV19 and TRBJ1-5, reads DGGITQSPKYLFRKEGQNVTLSCEQNLNHDAMYWYRQDPGQGLRLIYYSQIVNDFQKGDIAEGYSVSREKKESFPLTVTSAQKNPTAFYLCASSIHRQGLSNQPQHFGDGTRLSIL.

The V gene is TRBV15, the J gene TRBJ2-1; 11 nucleotides agree with TRBD2. This CDR3 spans 15 amino acids. With V trimmed by 3 bases and J by 8 bases, 6 bases remained unmatched. Looked up from germline, CDR1 is LNHNV and CDR2 is YYDKDF (reference sequence). CDR3: CATSRGTSGEDEQFF. In DNA, the CDR3 is TGTGCCACCAGCAGGGGGACTAGCGGAGAGGATGAGCAGTTCTTC.

The chain couples TRBV4-3 to TRBJ2-6; D remains ambiguous. Germline lookup yields CDR1 LGHNA and CDR2 YSLEER. V lost 5 bases, J lost 2 bases, and 7 bases lay in between. The CDR3 extends over 14 amino acids. Here the CDR3 DNA reads TGCGCCAGCAGCGTACAACCTGGGGCCAACGTCCTGACTTTC. Translation: CASSVQPGANVLTF.